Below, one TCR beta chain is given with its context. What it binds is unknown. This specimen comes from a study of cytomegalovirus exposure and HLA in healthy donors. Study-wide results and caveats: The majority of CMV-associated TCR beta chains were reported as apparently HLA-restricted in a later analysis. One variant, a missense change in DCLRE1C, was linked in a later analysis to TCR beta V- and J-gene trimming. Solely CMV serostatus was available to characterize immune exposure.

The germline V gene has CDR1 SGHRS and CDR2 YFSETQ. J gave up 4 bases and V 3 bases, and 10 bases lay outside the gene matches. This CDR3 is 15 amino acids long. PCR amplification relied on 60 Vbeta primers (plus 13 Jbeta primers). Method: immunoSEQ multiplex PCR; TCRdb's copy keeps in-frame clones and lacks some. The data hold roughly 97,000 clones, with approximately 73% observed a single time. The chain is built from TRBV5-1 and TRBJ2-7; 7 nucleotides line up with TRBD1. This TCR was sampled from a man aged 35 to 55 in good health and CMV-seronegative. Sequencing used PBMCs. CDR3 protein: CASSWQTGNIYEQYF. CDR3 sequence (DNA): TGCGCCAGCAGCTGGCAGACAGGGAACATTTACGAGCAGTACTTC.